Listed below are T cell receptor beta chains from one sample, sequenced in a study of metastatic and nonmetastatic thyroid tumors. TCRdb re-clonotyped the PCR reads through MiXCR. The sample comprises tens of thousands of clones, roughly 36% of which are singletons, and roughly 20% rests with the top ten. Sequences were obtained from blood. These receptors originate from a male donor with papillary thyroid cancer or a benign thyroid nodule (not recorded which). Some clones in this sample may be carry-over from other donors' samples. Each CDR3 is given with its conserved first and last residue. The D gene is left open where the match is weak. Rows may omit the clone size; those that give it use once, few, many or a size class.

TRBJ2-3 | - | TRBV10-1 | TRBD2 | CASSRGRGEDTQYF
TRBJ2-1 | medium-sized | TRBV10-1 | - | CASSARSYNEQFF
TRBJ2-1 | few | TRBV6-1 | TRBD2 | CASSEAAGSGSYNEQFF
TRBJ2-7 | few | TRBV19 | - | CASSGPGHLSYEQYF
TRBJ2-3 | - | TRBV20-1 | - | CSARDGGEGTDTQYF
TRBJ1-1 | few | TRBV4-1 | - | CASSQDAGNTEAFF
TRBJ2-7 | - | TRBV4-1 | TRBD1 | CASSHPGQVREQYF
TRBJ1-2 | - | TRBV4-3 | - | CASSQEFRDYGYTF
TRBJ2-2 | many | TRBV25-1 | - | CASSERRAGGELFF
TRBJ2-7 | - | TRBV4-1 | TRBD2 | CASSQGLAGAYEQYF
TRBJ1-1 | medium-sized | TRBV28 | - | CASSLSQGKAEAFF
TRBJ2-1 | medium-sized | TRBV2 | - | CASSVRGSSYNEQFF
TRBJ2-2 | - | TRBV28 | - | CATTGNTGELFF
TRBJ2-7 | - | TRBV7-3 | TRBD2 | CASSRLAGITEQYF
TRBJ1-5 | many | TRBV25-1 | - | CASSEYTSYQPQHF
TRBJ1-3 | medium-sized | TRBV28 | - | CASSLQGPALPGNTIYF
TRBJ1-1 | - | TRBV30 | - | CAWSVQGNTEAFF
TRBJ1-6 | - | TRBV18 | - | CASSGNGWDKTLHF
TRBJ2-1 | once | TRBV20-1 | TRBD2 | CSARGLLAVYNEQFF
TRBJ2-7 | few | TRBV19 | - | CASSWGDAYEQYF
TRBJ2-2 | many | TRBV20-1 | TRBD2 | CSAQLTGGPNTGELFF
TRBJ1-2 | few | TRBV2 | - | CASSRDQAYGYTF
TRBJ1-1 | - | TRBV20-1 | - | CSANTGNMNTEAFF
TRBJ2-3 | - | TRBV5-5 | - | CASSLDSDTQYF
TRBJ2-6 | medium-sized | TRBV19 | TRBD1 | CASSGGPGQQISGANVLTF